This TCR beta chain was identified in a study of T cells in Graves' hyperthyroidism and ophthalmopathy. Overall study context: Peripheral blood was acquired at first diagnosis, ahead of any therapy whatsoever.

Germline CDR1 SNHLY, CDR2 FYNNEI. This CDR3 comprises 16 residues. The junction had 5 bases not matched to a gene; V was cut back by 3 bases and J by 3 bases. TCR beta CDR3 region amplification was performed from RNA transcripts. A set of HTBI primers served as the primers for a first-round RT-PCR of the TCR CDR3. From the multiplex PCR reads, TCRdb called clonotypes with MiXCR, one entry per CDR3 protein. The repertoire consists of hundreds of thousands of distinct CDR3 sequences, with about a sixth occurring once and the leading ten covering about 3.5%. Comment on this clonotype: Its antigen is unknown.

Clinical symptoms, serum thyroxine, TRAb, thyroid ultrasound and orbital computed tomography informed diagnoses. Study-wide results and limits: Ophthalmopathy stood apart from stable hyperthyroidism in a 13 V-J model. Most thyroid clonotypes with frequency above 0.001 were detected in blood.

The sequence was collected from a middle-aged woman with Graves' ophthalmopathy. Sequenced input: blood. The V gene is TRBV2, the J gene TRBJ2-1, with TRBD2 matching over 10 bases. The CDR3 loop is CASSDKAGGLYNEQFF. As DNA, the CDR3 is TGTGCCAGCAGTGACAAAGCGGGAGGGCTCTACAATGAGCAGTTCTTC.